Detailed here is one T cell receptor (beta chain). The sample belongs to a study of cytomegalovirus exposure and HLA in healthy donors. The PCR ran on 60 Vbeta and 13 Jbeta primers. Sequenced by immunoSEQ multiplex PCR; TCRdb stores in-frame clones only, minus some. The table shows roughly 190,000 clones, with approximately 87% occurring only once. CDR3 length: 13 amino acids. J lost 6 bases, V lost 4 bases, and 5 bases had no gene match. From germline, CDR1 is SEHNR and CDR2 FQNEAQ (reference sequence). This sequence originates from a man aged 25-40 years in good health and CMV-seronegative. The chain recombines TRBV7-9 with TRBJ1-2; the match to TRBD1 covers 7 bases. What was sequenced was PBMCs. The CDR3 loop reads CASSSTGTHGYTF. The CDR3 bases are TGTGCCAGCAGCTCGACAGGGACCCATGGCTACACCTTC.